This T cell receptor (beta chain) stems from a study of T cell responses to AZD1222 COVID-19 vaccine. Findings of the study overall: Clonal diversity was possibly underestimated, and white British individuals and females predominated among donors. Within unmutated variant regions lay the reported targets of nearly half of spike-specific TCRs.

Sequencing was performed with immunoSEQ multiplex PCR; in TCRdb, only in-frame clones are kept and a portion is missing. Of 250,000 to 300,000 clones in the sample, almost 95% were seen once. Note on this clone: The target antigen is unknown.

This sequence originates from an adult who received the AZD1222 COVID-19 vaccine. Sequencing was performed on peripheral blood, taken 28 days after the second AZD1222 dose.

The chain's CDR3 is CASSPRLGNTEAFF. The CDR3 DNA reads TGTGCCAGCAGCCCTCGGTTGGGGAACACTGAAGCTTTCTTT. The V and J genes are TRBV3-1 (or the pseudogene TRBV3-2) and TRBJ1-1; no clear D gene. The CDR3 sequence is 14 residues long. Germline lookup yields CDR1 LGHDT and CDR2 YNNKEL (reference sequence). V was shortened by 4 bases and J by 1 base, with 10 bases between the two germline ends.